Here is one T cell receptor beta chain with its context. The antigen this receptor binds is unknown. Qualities for individual bases were not recorded, and no much larger clone is one base off. Sequences SGHTA (CDR1) and FQGNSA (CDR2) are obtained from the germline V gene. V drops 5 bases and J drops 1 base, leaving 14 bases in between. CDR3 length: 15 amino acids, cysteine to phenylalanine. Only CDR3 DNA remains: 45 bases, in frame from the first base. Library method: 5' RACE. The listed sequencing device is NextSeq 500. In the TCR library protocol, unique molecular identifiers were attached to individual cDNA molecules to correct for PCR bias and sequencing error. TCR alpha and beta chains were both sequenced, and the abundances of alpha and beta sequences in each sample were closely correlated with each other. Regarding the original processing steps: Decombinator V4 was used to perform V gene, J gene and CDR3 annotation of TCR sequences. TCRs were defined as expanded if a significant change between any two time points was detected under a Poisson model with p below 0.0001. TCR abundances were normalised to the total number of TCRs sequenced per sample and were expressed as counts per million. TRAV1-2 paired with TRAJ12, TRAJ20 or TRAJ33 defined MAIT TCRs, while TRAV10 paired with TRAJ18 defined iNKT TCRs. VDJdb, accessed on 1 November 2021, was searched for TCRs annotated for CMV, EBV and SARS-CoV-2, and TCRs annotated for more than one antigen were excluded. TCRdb redid the processing of the public reads, applying fastp at Q25 and MiXCR, and retained in-frame beta chains. Here each entry gathers all rows of one CDR3 protein and keeps the most common genes and DNA. TCRdb's processing, not the study's, gives the V and J calls here. In this sample the table shows some 87,000 distinct CDR3 sequences, roughly 15% of which occur a single time. Approximately 1.5% of the sample belongs to the ten largest clones.

This was a case-control study nested in a cohort of healthcare workers in London, UK, who had nasopharyngeal swab PCR tests and blood samples taken every week. Healthcare workers were recruited between 23 and 31 March 2020, during the week of the UK lockdown, and were followed weekly for up to about 15 weeks. The sample is drawn from a study of early T cells in non-severe SARS-CoV-2 infection (dated by TCRdb to the early 2020s). Regarding the research as a whole: Bulk RNA from unsorted whole blood was used for TCR sequencing, so alpha and beta chains could not be paired.

Results and caveats for the whole study, not just this receptor: VDJdb matching was skewed toward anti-spike CD8 responses, so virus-specific expansions were likely underestimated and private and CD4 specificities were missed.

The chain is made from TRBV7-2 and TRBJ2-5; the D gene is unclear. Material for sequencing was whole blood. The clonotype was recovered from an adult who was a healthcare worker with PCR-confirmed SARS-CoV-2 infection or an uninfected control (not recorded which). The base sequence is TGTGCCAGCAGCCGGAGCCAGGCTAGCCAAGAGACCCAGTACTTC. Its amino acids are CASSRSQASQETQYF.